These 26 T cell receptor beta chains share one sample of origin, sequenced in a study of blood T cells in healthy people across ages (dated by TCRdb to 2014 to 2015). The library was built by means of 5' RACE. The sequencer listed for this sample is Illumina HiSeq 2500. A second PCR of about 7 to 12 cycles was performed with a sample-barcoded 5' primer and a J-beta primer mix. TCRdb reprocessing: public reads trimmed at Q25 with fastp, clones called with MiXCR, in-frame beta chains kept. Each entry merges the rows of one CDR3 protein and shows their most common DNA and genes. This sample has approximately 850,000 distinct CDR3 sequences in its table, and 40% to 50% of those were observed once. The ten largest clones add up to approximately 19% of the sample. The material sequenced was blood. All receptors derive from a man aged 60 to 75 in good health.

The chain joins TRBV6-2 or TRBV6-3 to TRBJ2-1, with D tentatively TRBD1 or TRBD2 (6 bases each). Germline CDR1 MNHEY, CDR2 SVGEGT. V shed 7 bases and J shed 6 bases, with 19 bases lying between them. This CDR3 is built from 15 residues. The CDR3 DNA is TGTGCCAGCACGCCGCGAGGGGGAGGACGCAATGAGCAGTTCTTC. Translation gives CASTPRGGGRNEQFF.

This chain links TRBV28 with TRBJ2-7, with D perhaps matching TRBD2 (7 bases). This CDR3 contains 15 residues. Germline CDR1 and CDR2: MDHEN and SYDVKM. With 6 bases removed from V and 2 bases from J, the gap between germline ends came to 17 bases. This CDR3 reads CASSSQGGGAYEQYF. The CDR3 coding sequence is TGTGCCAGCAGCTCCCAGGGAGGGGGGGCCTACGAGCAGTACTTC. The full variable domain, rest sourced from reference TRBV28 and TRBJ2-7, is DVKVTQSSRYLVKRTGEKVFLECVQDMDHENMFWYRQDPGLGLRLIYFSYDVKMKEKGDIPEGYSVSREKKERFSLILESASTNQTSMYLCASSSQGGGAYEQYFGPGTRLTVT.

The chain combines TRBV20-1 with TRBJ2-3; a possible D gene is TRBD2 (6 bases). V was shortened by 4 bases and J by 1 base, with 12 bases between the two germline ends. The CDR3 runs 14 residues. Germline lookup yields CDR1 DFQATT and CDR2 SNEGSKA (reference sequence). The CDR3: CSANSGEGTDTQYF. The DNA of the CDR3 is TGCAGTGCTAATAGCGGAGAAGGCACAGATACGCAGTATTTT.

The J gene is TRBJ2-4, the V gene TRBV28; weak D call: TRBD2 (5 bases). Trimming left V 0 bases short and J 13 bases short, with 7 bases between. The CDR3 totals 11 residues. Germline V gives CDR1 MDHEN, CDR2 SYDVKM. The CDR3 region is CASSLWGSQYF. The CDR3 DNA sequence: TGTGCCAGCAGTTTATGGGGGAGCCAGTACTTC. Combining the CDR3 with reference TRBV28 and TRBJ2-4 gives the whole variable domain DVKVTQSSRYLVKRTGEKVFLECVQDMDHENMFWYRQDPGLGLRLIYFSYDVKMKEKGDIPEGYSVSREKKERFSLILESASTNQTSMYLCASSLWGSQYFGAGTRLSVL.

The CDR3 DNA reads as TGTGCCAGCAGCCTGACAGGGGTTCGGGAGACCCAGTACTTC. Protein: CASSLTGVRETQYF. The chain uses TRBV7-6 and TRBJ2-5, with TRBD1 matching over 8 bases. Germline CDR1 and CDR2: SGHVS and FNYEAQ. CDR3 length equals 14 residues. The V segment lost 5 bases and the J segment 5 bases; nucleotides outside the gene matches: 7.

This clonotype was seen many times. Germline and junction disagree at one end, which may indicate a read error. This chain joins TRBV7-9 and TRBJ2-1, with D perhaps matching TRBD2 (5 bases). CDR3 size: 15 residues. Germline V CDR1 and CDR2: SEHNR, FQNEAQ (reference sequence). The CDR3 sequence: CATSLPSGSYNEQFF. The CDR3 region has the DNA TGTGCCACCAGCCTTCCATCGGGGTCCTACAATGAGCAGTTCTTC.

A few counts support this clonotype. This chain links TRBV20-1 with TRBJ2-7, with a weak D call TRBD1 (6 bases). This CDR3 spans 14 amino acids. Trimming took off 6 bases at V and 0 bases at J, with 15 bases between the two ends. Looked up from germline, CDR1 is DFQATT and CDR2 is SNEGSKA (reference sequence). DNA of the CDR3: TGCAGTGCGGAAGCCGGGACACACTCCTACGAGCAGTACTTC. Translated, it gives CSAEAGTHSYEQYF.

This clonotype was seen ten or more times. This rearrangement joins TRBV5-5 to TRBJ1-5; D call uncertain. V lost 1 base and J 2 bases, leaving 10 bases between the germline ends. Germline lookup yields CDR1 SGHKS and CDR2 YYEKEE (reference sequence). The CDR3 is 15 amino acids. CDR3 in DNA: TGTGCCAGCAGCTTGACGTCCTCGGGCAATCAGCCCCAGCATTTT. Residues: CASSLTSSGNQPQHF.

V and J are TRBV21-1 and TRBJ2-6; the DNA was not used to check the table's D call, TRBD1. TRBV21-1 is classified as a pseudogene. The CDR3 is 18 residues long. Here the CDR3 DNA reads TGTGCCAGCAGCAAAGCGAGGGTCAGGGATTTTGGGGCCAACGTCCTGACTTTC. Protein: CASSKARVRDFGANVLTF.

This clonotype was found many times. The chain combines TRBV6-1 with TRBJ1-6, with D unclear. Germline lookup yields CDR1 MNHNS and CDR2 SASEGT. V dropped 1 base and J dropped 9 bases, with 13 bases sitting between them. The CDR3 is 15 amino acids. This chain's CDR3 is CASSEDHNSGSPLHF. In nucleotides, the CDR3 is TGTGCCAGCAGTGAAGATCATAATTCGGGTTCACCCCTCCACTTT.

This clonotype showed up just once. The chain joins TRBV4-3 to TRBJ1-6; D gene ambiguous. The V gene lost 0 bases and the J gene lost 10 bases, with 16 bases spanning the gap. The CDR3 totals 16 residues. Germline V gene sequence: CDR1 LGHNA, CDR2 YSLEER. The DNA for the CDR3 is TGCGCCAGCAGCCAAGATTGGGCAGGAGGCGGATCACCCCTCCACTTT. Translated: CASSQDWAGGGSPLHF.

This clonotype was observed a handful of times. CDR3 sequence (DNA): TGTGCCAGCAGGGGACAGGCCGGCGCGGGGGGTCCTTTCTACGAGCAGTACTTC. It yields the protein CASRGQAGAGGPFYEQYF. The genes are TRBV12-3 or TRBV12-4 and TRBJ2-7; D is possibly TRBD1 or TRBD2 (8 bases each). Trimming left V 6 bases short and J 3 bases short, with 27 bases between. The length of the CDR3 is 18 residues.

This clonotype was observed a handful of times. The rearrangement joins TRBV6-2 or TRBV6-3 to TRBJ2-7, with D possibly being TRBD2 (6 bases). Germline V gives CDR1 MNHEY, CDR2 SVGEGT. The CDR3 sequence is 15 residues long. V lost 8 bases, J lost 0 bases, and 17 bases lay in between. For the CDR3, the DNA is TGTGCCAGCCAGGGAAGGGGACTCAGCTCCTACGAGCAGTACTTC. It is translated as CASQGRGLSSYEQYF.

Only a few counts were recorded for this clonotype. CDR3 in amino acids: CASRLSGSGYTF. The DNA of the CDR3 is TGTGCCAGCAGACTTTCTGGAAGTGGCTACACCTTC. The chain combines TRBV6-1 with TRBJ1-2; D is unclear. V gave up 6 bases and J gave up 7 bases, with 12 bases separating them. Germline V gene sequence: CDR1 MNHNS, CDR2 SASEGT. CDR3 size: 12 residues.

This chain connects TRBV5-1 to TRBJ1-1, with 9 bases matching TRBD1. V was pared by 3 bases and J by 0 bases, with 12 bases of the junction left unmatched. The CDR3 runs to 18 residues. Germline values: CDR1 SGHRS, CDR2 YFSETQ. This chain's CDR3 is CASSSSPLDRGMNTEAFF. CDR3 nucleotide sequence: TGCGCCAGCAGCTCCAGCCCACTAGACAGGGGGATGAACACTGAAGCTTTCTTT.

With regard to this clonotype: A much more abundant neighbour one base away suggests this may be a read error. This chain connects TRBV7-2 to TRBJ2-7, with 11 bases identical to TRBD1. The V and J ends lost 5 bases and 2 bases, in that order; junction bases with no gene match: 5. The CDR3 loop spans 15 amino acids. Germline lookup yields CDR1 SGHTA and CDR2 FQGNSA. CDR3 loop: CASSPRTGGTYEQYF. CDR3 nucleotide sequence: TGTGCCAGCAGCCCCCGGACAGGGGGCACCTACGAGCAGTACTTC.

The chain has TRBV10-3 and TRBJ2-3; D is undetermined. Germline values: CDR1 ENHRY, CDR2 SYGVKD. This CDR3 spans 11 amino acids. The V end lost 10 bases, the J end lost 3 bases, and 8 bases lay between the germline ends. CDR3 residues: CATWGTDTQYF. DNA for the CDR3: TGTGCCACCTGGGGTACAGATACGCAGTATTTT.

The sample holds a few counts of this clonotype. A much larger clonotype is one base distant, so this may be a read error. This chain joins TRBV15 and TRBJ2-5; D may be TRBD1 (5 bases). Germline V CDR1 and CDR2: LNHNV, YYDKDF (reference sequence). CDR3 size: 13 residues. Here the CDR3 DNA reads TGTACCACCAGCATTCAGGGCCAAGAGACCCAGTACTTC. It translates to CTTSIQGQETQYF.

This clonotype was seen only a few times. The chain uses TRBV5-1 and TRBJ2-5, with D uncertain. The V gene's germline CDR1 is SGHRS and CDR2 YFSETQ. V was pared by 4 bases and J by 4 bases, with 14 bases between. CDR3 length: 14 amino acids. CDR3: CASSQIRPRETQYF. The DNA for the CDR3 is TGCGCCAGCAGCCAAATACGGCCCCGAGAGACCCAGTACTTC.

Remarks on this clonotype: A much larger clone lies a single base off, so this may be a read error. V usage is TRBV20-1 and J usage is TRBJ2-4; D is possibly TRBD1 or TRBD2 (5 bases each). The DNA end is more similar to TRBJ2-5, so the J call may be wrong. The CDR3 sequence is 12 residues long. Germline loops: CDR1 DFQATT, CDR2 SNEGSKA (reference sequence). The DNA for the CDR3 is TGCAGTGGGAGGCAGGGAGCAGAGACCCAGTACTTC. Translating gives CSGRQGAETQYF.

Only one count was recorded for this clonotype. The V gene is TRBV9, the J gene TRBJ2-7, with 8 bases that match TRBD1. The CDR3 spans 15 residues. Losses at the gene ends were 4 bases for V and 5 bases for J; bases not matched to a gene: 11. Germline CDR1 SGDLS, CDR2 YYNGEE. The CDR3 is CASSTQGRGPDEQYF. The CDR3, as DNA: TGTGCCAGCAGCACCCAGGGCAGGGGGCCGGACGAGCAGTACTTC.

CDR3 bases: TGTGCCAGCAGACACCGAGGCCAGGGAAACATTCAGTACTTC. The encoded protein is CASRHRGQGNIQYF. The chain links TRBV6-5 to TRBJ2-7; a possible D gene is TRBD1 (5 bases). The tail of the sequence fits TRBJ2-4 better, so the J call may be wrong. This CDR3 is built from 14 residues. Per germline, CDR1 MNHEY and CDR2 SVGAGI.

V is TRBV25-1 and J is TRBJ2-7; 7 positions agree with TRBD1. The CDR3 runs 15 residues. J gave up 1 base and V 3 bases, and 6 bases lay outside the gene matches. CDR1 MGHDK and CDR2 SYGVNS come from the germline V gene. The CDR3 bases are TGTGCCAGCAGTGAGACAGGGCAGTGGTCCTACGAGCAGTACTTC. Encoded protein: CASSETGQWSYEQYF.

This chain connects TRBV20-1 to TRBJ2-4; D unresolved. Trimming stripped 5 bases from V and 1 base from J, with 12 bases between. This CDR3 is built from 14 residues. Germline V lookup: CDR1 DFQATT, CDR2 SNEGSKA (reference sequence). CDR3 loop: CSAEKQMAKNIQYF. The CDR3 DNA follows: TGCAGTGCTGAGAAACAAATGGCCAAAAACATTCAGTACTTC.

This clonotype has just a few counts. The chain has TRBV5-1 and TRBJ2-3; D is uncertain. Deletions cut 1 base from V and 5 bases from J, with 5 bases between. Germline assignment: CDR1 SGHRS and CDR2 YFSETQ. CDR3 length: 12 amino acids. Here the CDR3 reads CASSLNRDTQYF. The CDR3 bases are TGCGCCAGCAGCTTGAACCGAGATACGCAGTATTTT.

V is TRBV3-1 and J is TRBJ2-1; 8 bases are a match to TRBD2. The germline CDR1 and CDR2 sequences are LGHDT and YNNKEL (reference sequence). The junction had 13 bases not matched to a gene; V was cut back by 0 bases and J by 12 bases. The CDR3 runs 16 residues. The CDR3 sequence is CASSQDRGGLLDGQFF. The CDR3 DNA sequence: TGTGCCAGCAGCCAAGATCGGGGGGGCCTTCTTGATGGGCAGTTCTTC.